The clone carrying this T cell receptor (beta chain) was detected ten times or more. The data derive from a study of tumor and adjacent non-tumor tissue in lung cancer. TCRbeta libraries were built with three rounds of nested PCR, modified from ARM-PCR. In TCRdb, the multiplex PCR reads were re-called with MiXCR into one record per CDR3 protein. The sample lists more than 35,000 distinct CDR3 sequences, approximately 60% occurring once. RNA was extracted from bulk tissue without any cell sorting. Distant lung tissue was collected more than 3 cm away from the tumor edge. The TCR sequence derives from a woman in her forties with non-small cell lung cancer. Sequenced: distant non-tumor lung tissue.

The CDR3 DNA is TGCAGTGCTAGTGGCGAGGCCAAAAACATTCAGTACTTC. It yields the protein CSASGEAKNIQYF. The chain joins TRBV20-1 to TRBJ2-4, with no clear D. Trimming pared 3 bases from V and 1 base from J, leaving 7 bases between. The CDR3 extends over 13 amino acids. Germline loops: CDR1 DFQATT, CDR2 SNEGSKA (reference sequence).